Shown below are 10 T cell receptor beta chains from a single sample sequenced in a study of graft-versus-host responses after intestinal transplantation. Libraries were prepared by immunoSEQ multiplex PCR; TCRdb keeps only in-frame clonotypes and omits some of them. The sample contains tens of thousands of clones, roughly nine tenths of which appear only once. No cognate antigen is known for these TCRs. The sequences come from unstimulated CD8+ T cells sorted from spleen or lymph node cells, collected before intestinal transplant. These receptors were obtained from a human donor who received an intestinal transplant.

The J gene is TRBJ2-7, the V gene TRBV2; a possible D gene is TRBD1 (5 bases). The CDR3 sequence is 13 residues long. Germline V CDR1 and CDR2: SNHLY, FYNNEI. With 4 bases removed from V and 3 bases from J, the gap between germline ends came to 10 bases. The CDR3 sequence is CASSVRQNYEQYF. CDR3 DNA sequence: TGTGCCAGCAGTGTAAGACAGAACTACGAGCAGTACTTC.

The chain links TRBV19 to TRBJ2-2; 9 bases match TRBD2. From germline, CDR1 is LNHDA and CDR2 SQIVND (reference sequence). The CDR3 sequence is 17 residues long. Trimming removed 3 bases from V and 0 bases from J; junction bases left unmatched: 5. CDR3 sequence: CASSMSSGGPNTGELFF. The DNA for the CDR3 is TGTGCCAGTAGTATGTCCAGCGGGGGGCCGAACACCGGGGAGCTGTTTTTT.

CDR3 coding DNA: TGTGCCAGCAGTTCACACAACTACGAGCAGTACTTC. Protein sequence: CASSSHNYEQYF. The chain has TRBV27 and TRBJ2-7; D unresolved. The CDR3 extends over 12 amino acids. CDR1 is MNHEY, CDR2 SMNVEV, per germline (reference sequence). V lost 4 bases and J 3 bases, leaving 7 bases between the germline ends.

This clone was counted only a few times. J is TRBJ2-7 and V is TRBV5-6; TRBD2 might be the D (5 bases). CDR3 length equals 13 residues. In germline, CDR1 is SGHDT, CDR2 YYEEEE. V gave up 4 bases and J gave up 9 bases, with 17 bases separating them. The CDR3 loop reads CASSVGLVMVQYF. The CDR3 nucleotides are TGTGCCAGCAGCGTCGGACTGGTTATGGTGCAGTACTTC.

This chain joins TRBV5-1 and TRBJ2-2; 9 bases line up with TRBD2. The CDR3 extends over 15 amino acids. The V segment lost 6 bases and the J segment 3 bases; nucleotides outside the gene matches: 6. CDR1 is SGHRS, CDR2 YFSETQ, per germline. This CDR3 reads CASTVTSGYTGELFF. DNA of the CDR3: TGCGCCAGCACCGTGACTAGCGGATACACCGGGGAGCTGTTTTTT.

The chain links TRBV6-5 to TRBJ2-4; D uncertain. Deletions cut 5 bases from V and 6 bases from J, with 17 bases between. The germline V gene has CDR1 MNHEY and CDR2 SVGAGI. The CDR3 length is 15 residues. The CDR3 DNA follows: TGTGCCAGCAGTCCCACTCCCTCAGGCAGAAACATTCAGTACTTC. As protein: CASSPTPSGRNIQYF.

The chain is built from TRBV27 and TRBJ1-2; 10 nucleotides align to TRBD1. This CDR3 comprises 13 residues. Germline CDR1 reads MNHEY; CDR2 reads SMNVEV (reference sequence). V lost 4 bases to trimming and J lost 7 bases; unmatched junction nucleotides: 3. The CDR3 DNA reads as TGTGCCAGCAGTTACCGGACAGGGGGTGGCTACACCTTC. Protein product: CASSYRTGGGYTF.

The genes are TRBV6-7 and TRBJ2-2; TRBD2 might be the D (6 bases). TRBV6-7 is marked as an open reading frame, function uncertain. Deletions cut 5 bases from V and 4 bases from J, with 20 bases between. The CDR3 is 17 amino acids. The chain's CDR3 is CASSTRPRDSVTGELFF. The CDR3 nucleotides read TGTGCCAGCAGTACCCGGCCCCGGGACTCAGTCACCGGGGAGCTGTTTTTT.

Relative to its sample, this clone is medium-sized. The rearrangement uses TRBV19 and TRBJ1-1, with D hard to call. Germline CDR1 is LNHDA and CDR2 is SQIVND (reference sequence). This CDR3 region has 12 residues. V lost 3 bases and J lost 7, with 9 bases in between. The CDR3 coding sequence is TGTGCCAGTAGTATCCCCGGGAGTGAAGCTTTCTTT. Its protein product is CASSIPGSEAFF.

This chain links TRBV23-1 with TRBJ1-4; D ambiguous. TRBV23-1 is classed as an ORF, of uncertain function. Trimming cost V 11 bases and J 7 bases, with 11 bases left between them. The CDR3 length is 11 residues. This chain's CDR3 is CAFIEGEKLFF. CDR3 bases: TGCGCCTTCATCGAGGGTGAAAAACTGTTTTTT.